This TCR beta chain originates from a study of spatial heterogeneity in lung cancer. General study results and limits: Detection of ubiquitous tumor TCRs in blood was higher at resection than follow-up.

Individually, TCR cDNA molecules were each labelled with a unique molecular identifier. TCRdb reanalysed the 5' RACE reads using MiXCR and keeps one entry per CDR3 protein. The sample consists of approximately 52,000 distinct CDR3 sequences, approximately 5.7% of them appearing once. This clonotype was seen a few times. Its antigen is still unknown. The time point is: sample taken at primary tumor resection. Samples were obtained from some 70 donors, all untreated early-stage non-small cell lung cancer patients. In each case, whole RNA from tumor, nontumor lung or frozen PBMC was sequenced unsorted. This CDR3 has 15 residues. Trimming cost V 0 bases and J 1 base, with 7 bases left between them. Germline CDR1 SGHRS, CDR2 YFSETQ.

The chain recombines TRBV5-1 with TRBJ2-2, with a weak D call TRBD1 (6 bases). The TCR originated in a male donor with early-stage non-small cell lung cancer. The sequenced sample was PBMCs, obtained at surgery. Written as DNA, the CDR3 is TGCGCCAGCAGCTTGGGACAGGTGAACACCGGGGAGCTGTTTTTT. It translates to CASSLGQVNTGELFF.